This TCR beta chain emerged from a study of response to subunit inactivated influenza vaccine. CDR3 size: 15 residues. Germline-derived CDR1 and CDR2 are MDHEN and SYDVKM. The ends were cut back, 7 bases at V and 0 bases at J, with 14 bases in the middle. TCRdb re-analysed the RT-PCR reads in MiXCR, keeping a single row per CDR3 protein. Of 860,000 or so distinct CDR3 sequences in the sample, approximately 22% were seen once. The sequences come from PBMCs from blood, collected less than 6 days after vaccination. The receptor comes from a man between 45 and 60 years old who received an inactivated influenza vaccine. The V call is TRBV28, the J call TRBJ2-3; weak D call: TRBD2 (5 bases). The DNA of the CDR3 is TGTGCCAGCAACCTCCCCAGGAGGAGCACAGATACGCAGTATTTT. This sequence encodes CASNLPRRSTDTQYF.